What follows is one TCR beta chain and its context. Its matching antigen is unknown. Measured with immunoSEQ multiplex PCR; TCRdb has only the in-frame clones, and not every one. The sample comprises some 140,000 clones, approximately 90% of which are singletons, and under 2% rests with the top ten. This specimen belongs to a study of T cell responses to AZD1222 COVID-19 vaccine. Overall study: Pooling was applied to second doses at about 4 or about 12 weeks.

Notes on the study in general: Clonal diversity was possibly underestimated, and white British individuals and females predominated among donors. Spike-wide vaccine-associated CD4 TCRs dominated at 160-218 and 743-854.

The CDR3 extends over 16 amino acids. V was cut by 5 bases and J by 7 bases, with 21 bases left in between. Germline-derived CDR1 and CDR2 are MDHEN and SYDVKM. The chain recombines TRBV28 with TRBJ2-1; the D gene is possibly TRBD1 (7 bases). Sequencing used peripheral blood, obtained on day 0 of AZD1222 vaccination. The receptor was derived from an adult in good health. Written as DNA, the CDR3 is TGTGCCAGCAGTCCCCTTTTCCGACAGGGAGGTAATGAGCAGTTCTTC. Translation: CASSPLFRQGGNEQFF.